The present TCR beta chain was sequenced within a study of response to subunit inactivated influenza vaccine. Study findings and constraints: It was the authors' suggestion that each seasonal influenza vaccination recruits few new T cells.

Trimming removed 0 bases from V and 7 bases from J, with 5 bases in between. This CDR3 has 11 residues. The germline CDR1 and CDR2 sequences are GTSNPN and SVGIG (reference sequence). The sample holds many counts of this clonotype. Its antigen is not identified. TCRdb analysed the RT-PCR reads with MiXCR anew, one entry per CDR3 protein. Among roughly 170,000 distinct CDR3 sequences listed, around 9% were seen once. Source: non-naive T cells sorted from PBMCs, taken on the day of vaccination. The receptor comes from a man aged 45 to 65 who received an inactivated influenza vaccine. This chain connects TRBV30 to TRBJ2-3; D is ambiguous. The CDR3 nucleotides read TGTGCCTGGAGTGTAGATTATACGCAGTATTTT. It specifies CAWSVDYTQYF.